This T cell receptor (beta chain) was identified during a study of vaccination effects on CD4 cells after COVID-19. To note about this clone: Its antigen is currently unknown.

ViraFEST assay sequencing came after antigen-specific CD4+ T cells were expanded with viral peptide pools. Culture lasted around eleven days before CD4+ T cell isolation. Method: immunoSEQ multiplex PCR; TCRdb's copy keeps in-frame clones and lacks some. The repertoire includes more than 50,000 clones, about four fifths of them detected once, and about 2.7% sits in the top ten. This clonotype was sampled from a human donor who received a COVID-19 vaccine. Sequenced here: CD4+ T cells from PBMCs cultured with HCoV-229E spike peptides, sampled before COVID-19 vaccination.

The CDR3 nucleotides read TGCGCCAGCAGCTTGGGTACGGGGAGCGCAAGCACAGATACGCAGTATTTT. This translates into CASSLGTGSASTDTQYF. The genes are TRBV5-1 and TRBJ2-3; D is perhaps TRBD2 (5 bases). The CDR3 is made up of 17 amino acids. The V and J ends lost 0 bases and 0 bases respectively, with 14 bases between them. Germline assignment: CDR1 SGHRS and CDR2 YFSETQ. Filled out from reference TRBV5-1 and TRBJ2-3, the complete variable domain reads KAGVTQTPRYLIKTRGQQVTLSCSPISGHRSVSWYQQTPGQGLQFLFEYFSETQRNKGNFPGRFSGRQFSNSRSEMNVSTLELGDSALYLCASSLGTGSASTDTQYFGPGTRLTVL.